The T cell receptor beta chain described here comes from a study of blood T cell repertoires in COVID-19. About the study: The United States, Italy and Spain provided the acute and convalescent COVID-19 samples.

Per germline, CDR1 SEHNR and CDR2 FQNEAQ (reference sequence). The CDR3 loop spans 14 amino acids. V lost 4 bases, J lost 8 bases, and 5 bases stayed unmatched. Measured with immunoSEQ multiplex PCR; TCRdb has only the in-frame clones, and not every one. The sample has 200,000 to 250,000 clones; about 91% are singletons. This TCR derives from a young man with acute or convalescent COVID-19. The sequenced sample consisted of peripheral blood. The chain recombines TRBV7-9 with TRBJ1-4, with 9 bases matching TRBD1. CDR3 region: CASSSGTGFEKLFF. For the CDR3, the DNA is TGTGCCAGCAGCTCCGGGACAGGGTTCGAAAAACTGTTTTTT.